The 30 T cell receptor beta chains below were found in one sample sequenced in a study of cytomegalovirus exposure and HLA in healthy donors. The PCR had 60 Vbeta and 13 Jbeta primers. Here immunoSEQ multiplex PCR was the method, and the copy in TCRdb shows in-frame clones only, minus some. Its listing shows 45,000 to 60,000 clones. Sequencing was done on a sample of PBMCs. The receptor set was obtained from a woman aged 35 to 49 in good health and CMV-seronegative.

The chain joins TRBV27 to TRBJ2-5, with 8 bases aligning to TRBD2. CDR3 size: 16 residues. V lost 4 bases to trimming and J lost 2 bases; unmatched junction nucleotides: 9. Germline V gives CDR1 MNHEY, CDR2 SMNVEV (reference sequence). CDR3 loop: CASSSFNLAGQETQYF. CDR3 coding DNA: TGTGCCAGCAGTTCTTTCAACTTAGCGGGACAAGAGACCCAGTACTTC.

CDR3 coding DNA: TGTGCCAGCAGCTTAAATAGCGTCGGCACAGATACGCAGTATTTT. The encoded protein is CASSLNSVGTDTQYF. The chain uses TRBV11-2 and TRBJ2-3; D is perhaps TRBD2 (5 bases). This CDR3 is 15 amino acids long. V was shortened by 2 bases and J by 1 base, with 10 bases between the two germline ends. Germline V CDR1 and CDR2: SGHAT, FQNNGV.

This chain links TRBV7-3 with TRBJ2-3; TRBD2 aligns across 14 bases. The CDR3 runs to 14 residues. J was trimmed by 10 bases and V by 5 bases; bases with no gene match: 5. Germline assignment: CDR1 SGHTA and CDR2 FQGTGA. CDR3 sequence reads: CASSKTSGRGAQYF. The CDR3 coding sequence is TGTGCCAGCAGCAAGACTAGCGGGAGGGGTGCGCAGTATTTT.

V is TRBV5-5 and J is TRBJ1-1; 7 bases line up with TRBD1. Germline assignment: CDR1 SGHKS and CDR2 YYEKEE (reference sequence). The CDR3 sequence is 15 residues long. Trimming took 3 bases from V and 1 from J; bases not matched to a gene: 6. CDR3 amino acids: CASSSQGMGNTEAFF. The CDR3 coding sequence is TGTGCCAGCAGCTCACAGGGGATGGGGAACACTGAAGCTTTCTTT.

The chain employs TRBV7-2 and TRBJ1-1, with 9 bases fitting TRBD1. The length of the CDR3 is 15 residues. The ends lost 3 bases at V and 4 bases at J; junction bases unmatched: 6. Germline V CDR1 and CDR2: SGHTA, FQGNSA. The CDR3 DNA follows: TGTGCCAGCAGCTTTTCACAGGGGGCCTCCACTGAAGCTTTCTTT. Residues: CASSFSQGASTEAFF.

The J gene is TRBJ2-1, the V gene TRBV28; TRBD1 matches at 8 bases. With V trimmed by 6 bases and J by 9 bases, 10 bases remained unmatched. The CDR3 is made up of 14 amino acids. Germline CDR1 is MDHEN and CDR2 is SYDVKM. CDR3 in DNA: TGTGCCAGCAGATTCCCGGACAGGGACGGTGAGCAGTTCTTC. Its protein product is CASRFPDRDGEQFF. The full variable domain, its missing parts supplied by reference TRBV28 and TRBJ2-1, is DVKVTQSSRYLVKRTGEKVFLECVQDMDHENMFWYRQDPGLGLRLIYFSYDVKMKEKGDIPEGYSVSREKKERFSLILESASTNQTSMYLCASRFPDRDGEQFFGPGTRLTVL.

This chain connects TRBV2 to TRBJ1-1, with a weak D call TRBD1 (6 bases). V dropped 6 bases and J dropped 0 bases, with 8 bases sitting between them. CDR1 SNHLY and CDR2 FYNNEI come from the germline V gene. The CDR3 runs to 13 residues. In DNA form, the CDR3 reads TGTGCCAGCAGGGACAGTTTGAACACTGAAGCTTTCTTT. This gives the protein CASRDSLNTEAFF.

The J gene is TRBJ2-7, the V gene TRBV28; TRBD1 matches 7 bases. The CDR3 is made up of 14 amino acids. Trimming cost V 7 bases and J 0 bases; bases outside gene matches: 6. CDR1 and CDR2 from the germline V gene are MDHEN and SYDVKM. CDR3 nucleotides: TGTGCCAGCACCTCTTGGACAGGCTCCTACGAGCAGTACTTC. Translation gives CASTSWTGSYEQYF.

The CDR3 here is CAISDEVAKNIQYF. Here the CDR3 DNA reads TGTGCCATCAGTGACGAGGTAGCCAAAAACATTCAGTACTTC. The chain has TRBV10-3 and TRBJ2-4; D not resolved. Looked up from germline, CDR1 is ENHRY and CDR2 is SYGVKD. V gave up 3 bases and J gave up 0 bases, with 6 bases separating them. CDR3 length: 14 amino acids.

The rearrangement uses TRBV7-2 and TRBJ1-2, with 7 bases fitting TRBD1. The CDR3 sequence is 14 residues long. The germline CDR1 and CDR2 sequences are SGHTA and FQGNSA. V lost 5 bases to trimming and J lost 5 bases; unmatched junction nucleotides: 8. The CDR3 sequence: CASSRPGQIYGYTF. In DNA, the CDR3 is TGTGCCAGCAGCCGACCGGGACAGATTTATGGCTACACCTTC.

The V and J genes are TRBV5-1 and TRBJ2-2; TRBD1 matches 9 bases. Per the germline V gene, CDR1 is SGHRS and CDR2 is YFSETQ. This CDR3 is 15 amino acids long. The trim removed 0 bases at V and 7 bases at J, leaving 4 bases unmatched. In nucleotides, the CDR3 is TGCGCCAGCAGCTTGGAACAGGGGGCGATCGGGGAGCTGTTTTTT. Residues: CASSLEQGAIGELFF.

V usage is TRBV4-2 and J usage is TRBJ2-7; 8 positions match TRBD2. The CDR3 loop spans 16 amino acids. V was pared by 6 bases and J by 6 bases, with 16 bases of the junction left unmatched. CDR1 and CDR2 (germline): LGHNA, YNFKEQ. CDR3 region: CASRPSYGGGPLEQYF. CDR3 in DNA: TGTGCCAGCAGACCTTCGTATGGCGGGGGGCCCCTCGAGCAGTACTTC.

The chain couples TRBV4-1 to TRBJ2-2, with TRBD2 matching 10 bases. Germline trimming cut 0 bases from V and 4 bases from J; bases unmatched to any gene: 14. The CDR3 is 20 residues long. Per germline, CDR1 MGHRA and CDR2 YSYEKL. DNA for the CDR3: TGCGCCAGCAGCCAAGATTGGGCCCAGCGGGGGGGTGGAAGCACCGGGGAGCTGTTTTTT. Its translation: CASSQDWAQRGGGSTGELFF.

The chain combines TRBV6-1 with TRBJ2-7, with TRBD2 matching over 9 bases. The V and J ends lost 4 bases and 2 bases, in that order; junction bases with no gene match: 3. This CDR3 region has 14 residues. Germline CDR1 and CDR2: MNHNS and SASEGT. The CDR3 DNA reads TGTGCCAGCAGTGGACTAGCGGTCGCCTACGAGCAGTACTTC. Protein sequence: CASSGLAVAYEQYF.

The chain combines TRBV9 with TRBJ2-2, with D tentatively TRBD2 (5 bases). Germline CDR1 and CDR2: SGDLS and YYNGEE. V gave up 0 bases and J gave up 4 bases, with 13 bases separating them. The CDR3 totals 16 residues. Here the CDR3 reads CASSVGPPSRTGELFF. The CDR3 DNA is TGTGCCAGCAGCGTAGGCCCCCCTAGCCGCACCGGGGAGCTGTTTTTT.

The chain links TRBV4-2 to TRBJ2-7; 11 positions match TRBD2. This CDR3 has 17 amino acids. V shed 0 bases and J 3 bases; nucleotides not matched to a gene: 7. The germline V gene has CDR1 LGHNA and CDR2 YNFKEQ. The CDR3 sequence: CASSQDGTSGGNYEQYF. CDR3 DNA: TGTGCCAGCAGCCAAGACGGGACTAGCGGAGGGAACTACGAGCAGTACTTC.

CDR3 region: CASSPPDSGEAFF. The DNA of the CDR3 is TGTGCCAGCAGCCCTCCGGACAGCGGAGAGGCTTTCTTT. The V and J genes are TRBV9 and TRBJ1-1; TRBD1 might be the D (6 bases). This CDR3 comprises 13 residues. CDR1 and CDR2 from the germline V gene are SGDLS and YYNGEE. V lost 4 bases and J 11 bases, leaving 18 bases between the germline ends. Together with reference TRBV9 and TRBJ1-1, the CDR3 gives the full variable domain: DSGVTQTPKHLITATGQRVTLRCSPRSGDLSVYWYQQSLDQGLQFLIQYYNGEERAKGNILERFSAQQFPDLHSELNLSSLELGDSALYFCASSPPDSGEAFFGQGTRLTVV.

This sequence joins TRBV29-1 and TRBJ2-5; 12 nucleotides match TRBD2. V was clipped by 3 bases and J by 3 bases; unmatched bases: 8. From germline, CDR1 is SQVTM and CDR2 ANQGSEA. This CDR3 has 16 residues. As DNA, the CDR3 is TGCAGCGTTGATAGGCTAGCGGGGGGGCCAGAAGAGACCCAGTACTTC. Protein: CSVDRLAGGPEETQYF.

This chain joins TRBV27 and TRBJ1-1; weak D call: TRBD1 (6 bases). The CDR3 has 14 amino acids. CDR1 and CDR2 (germline): MNHEY, SMNVEV (reference sequence). Trimming stripped 6 bases from V and 1 base from J, with 12 bases between. In nucleotides, the CDR3 is TGTGCCAGCAGGATTGACAGGCAGAACACTGAAGCTTTCTTT. Protein product: CASRIDRQNTEAFF.

The V call is TRBV23-1, the J call TRBJ1-2; perhaps TRBD1 as D (6 bases). TRBV23-1 is classed as an ORF, of uncertain function. Trimming left V 6 bases short and J 3 bases short, with 14 bases between. The length of the CDR3 is 14 residues. CDR3 loop: CASRLSGGHYGYTF. The CDR3 DNA reads as TGCGCCAGCAGACTCTCGGGGGGCCACTATGGCTACACCTTC.

J is TRBJ1-1 and V is TRBV6-1, with a tentative D call TRBD1 (5 bases). Germline V gene data show CDR1 as MNHNS and CDR2 as SASEGT. The length of the CDR3 is 14 residues. Trimming removed 7 bases from V and 4 bases from J, with 16 bases in between. CDR3 sequence (DNA): TGTGCCAGCAACCCCGTCGGGGGGGGCACTGAAGCTTTCTTT. Translated: CASNPVGGGTEAFF.

V and J are TRBV7-9 and TRBJ2-4; D not certain. Germline V CDR1 and CDR2: SEHNR, FQNEAQ (reference sequence). Trimming removed 1 base from V and 4 bases from J, with 8 bases in between. The CDR3 loop spans 14 amino acids. CDR3 in amino acids: CASSLGGGKNIQYF. CDR3 coding DNA: TGTGCCAGCAGCTTAGGTGGCGGAAAAAACATTCAGTACTTC.

The J gene is TRBJ2-7, the V gene TRBV5-6, with 9 bases identical to TRBD2. The CDR3 totals 16 residues. Germline CDR1 is SGHDT and CDR2 is YYEEEE. The V segment lost 4 bases and the J segment 7 bases; nucleotides outside the gene matches: 15. The CDR3 loop is CASSHAVLAGEGEQYF. The CDR3, as DNA: TGTGCCAGCAGCCACGCCGTATTAGCGGGAGAGGGAGAGCAGTACTTC.

The V and J genes are TRBV15 and TRBJ2-7; TRBD1 matches 7 bases. Germline V gene sequence: CDR1 LNHNV, CDR2 YYDKDF (reference sequence). This CDR3 is built from 14 residues. The V gene end was trimmed by 6 bases and the J gene end by 5 bases; junction bases not matched to a gene: 10. CDR3: CATRAEGALDEQYF. The CDR3 DNA sequence: TGTGCCACCAGGGCAGAGGGGGCGCTTGACGAGCAGTACTTC.

The rearrangement uses TRBV6-5 and TRBJ2-1, with 7 bases identical to TRBD2. CDR3 length: 16 residues. J was trimmed by 4 bases and V by 4 bases; bases with no gene match: 10. The germline CDR1 and CDR2 sequences are MNHEY and SVGAGI. This CDR3 reads CASSSGLDLGYNEQFF. In nucleotides, the CDR3 is TGTGCCAGCAGTTCAGGACTAGATCTGGGATACAATGAGCAGTTCTTC.

This chain uses TRBV5-1 with TRBJ1-6, with D uncertain. Per germline, CDR1 SGHRS and CDR2 YFSETQ. This CDR3 spans 13 amino acids. V was trimmed by 4 bases and J by 6 bases, leaving 8 bases between them. This chain's CDR3 is CASSEGPNSPLHF. The CDR3 coding sequence is TGCGCCAGCAGCGAGGGTCCTAATTCACCCCTCCACTTT.

V usage is TRBV5-1 and J usage is TRBJ2-7; 9 positions agree with TRBD2. This CDR3 has 14 residues. Trimming cost V 6 bases and J 5 bases; bases outside gene matches: 9. CDR1 SGHRS and CDR2 YFSETQ come from the germline V gene. CDR3 residues: CASTEAGGPNEQYF. The CDR3 bases are TGCGCCAGCACCGAGGCGGGGGGGCCGAACGAGCAGTACTTC.

The chain links TRBV5-4 to TRBJ2-7; 12 positions agree with TRBD2. Unmatched junction bases numbered 4, after V lost 0 bases and J lost 3 bases. The CDR3 is 16 residues long. Germline CDR1 SGHNT, CDR2 YYREEE (reference sequence). CDR3 amino acids: CASSLGWTSGNYEQYF. CDR3 sequence (DNA): TGTGCCAGCAGCTTGGGATGGACTAGCGGGAACTACGAGCAGTACTTC.

The J gene is TRBJ1-5, the V gene TRBV18; 10 positions match TRBD1. With V trimmed by 5 bases and J by 1 base, 2 bases remained unmatched. The CDR3 length is 15 residues. The germline CDR1 and CDR2 sequences are KGHSH and LQKENI. The CDR3 here is CASSKTGGSNQPQHF. The CDR3 bases are TGTGCCAGCTCAAAGACAGGGGGCAGCAATCAGCCCCAGCATTTT.

The V call is TRBV5-1, the J call TRBJ1-5; perhaps TRBD1 as D (5 bases). This CDR3 contains 14 residues. Germline V gives CDR1 SGHRS, CDR2 YFSETQ. V lost 4 bases to trimming and J lost 5 bases, with 13 bases between them. CDR3 amino acids: CASSLRGGDQPQHF. In nucleotides, the CDR3 is TGCGCCAGCAGCCTGCGGGGGGGGGATCAGCCCCAGCATTTT.